The 21 T cell receptor beta chains given below trace back to one sample, sequenced in a study of blood T cell repertoires in COVID-19. Sequencing used immunoSEQ multiplex PCR; TCRdb keeps in-frame clones, though not all of them. This sample has around 140,000 clones, with approximately 88% found just once. The sequenced sample consisted of peripheral blood. All receptors come from a man aged 65-85 years with active COVID-19.

The CDR3 nucleotides read TGTGCCAGCAGACCCGGGTTCTCCTACAATGAGCAGTTCTTC. This codes for CASRPGFSYNEQFF. The V gene is TRBV6-5, the J gene TRBJ2-1; D is uncertain. Between the trimmed V and J ends, which lost 6 bases and 0 bases, there was a span of 9 bases. Germline CDR1 reads MNHEY; CDR2 reads SVGAGI. This CDR3 contains 14 residues.

The chain couples TRBV19 to TRBJ2-7; 7 positions agree with TRBD2. The V segment lost 3 bases and the J segment 0 bases; nucleotides outside the gene matches: 8. This CDR3 is built from 16 residues. The germline CDR1 and CDR2 sequences are LNHDA and SQIVND (reference sequence). CDR3 region: CASSIDSGTLSYEQYF. CDR3 nucleotides: TGTGCCAGTAGTATCGACAGCGGGACCCTCTCCTACGAGCAGTACTTC.

The CDR3: CASSGDRRAYEQYF. The CDR3 coding sequence is TGTGCCAGCAGCGGGGACAGGCGGGCCTACGAGCAGTACTTC. The chain links TRBV7-8 to TRBJ2-7; 8 positions agree with TRBD1. The length of the CDR3 is 14 residues. Germline lookup yields CDR1 SGHVS and CDR2 FQNEAQ. With V trimmed by 5 bases and J by 2 bases, 5 bases remained unmatched.

For the CDR3, the DNA is TGTGCCAGCAGCTTCCGGGACAAGCCCTACAATGAGCAGTTCTTC. Translated: CASSFRDKPYNEQFF. The chain carries TRBV7-8 and TRBJ2-1; TRBD1 might be the D (6 bases). The germline V gene encodes CDR1 SGHVS and CDR2 FQNEAQ. The CDR3 sequence is 15 residues long. Trimming removed 3 bases from V and 2 bases from J, with 11 bases in between. Supplemented by reference TRBV7-8 and TRBJ2-1, the full variable domain reads GAGVSQSPRYKVAKRGQDVALRCDPISGHVSLFWYQQALGQGPEFLTYFQNEAQLDKSGLPSDRFFAERPEGSVSTLKIQRTQQEDSAVYLCASSFRDKPYNEQFFGPGTRLTVL.

This clone showed up just once. The V gene is TRBV6-2 or TRBV6-3, the J gene TRBJ2-5; D unresolved. V lost 6 bases, J lost 7 bases, and 12 bases lay in between. The germline V gene encodes CDR1 MNHEY and CDR2 SVGEGT. CDR3 length: 12 amino acids. The CDR3 is CASSPSFGTQYF. The CDR3 DNA sequence: TGTGCCAGCAGCCCCTCGTTCGGGACCCAGTACTTC.

The chain carries TRBV7-2 and TRBJ2-3; the D gene is possibly TRBD2 (6 bases). The CDR3 is 15 residues long. Germline values: CDR1 SGHTA, CDR2 FQGNSA. The V and J ends lost 5 bases and 3 bases respectively, with 15 bases between them. The CDR3 DNA is TGTGCCAGCAGCGGCGGGGACTCCGTGACAGATACGCAGTATTTT. Its translation: CASSGGDSVTDTQYF.

The V call is TRBV27, the J call TRBJ2-7; 9 nucleotides line up with TRBD2. Per the germline V gene, CDR1 is MNHEY and CDR2 is SMNVEV (reference sequence). The junction had 14 bases not matched to a gene; V was cut back by 5 bases and J by 6 bases. The CDR3 has 16 residues. As DNA, the CDR3 is TGTGCCAGCAGTCCAACCGGGTATAGCGGGAGAGGCGAGCAGTACTTC. Its translation: CASSPTGYSGRGEQYF.

This clone turned up a few times. The V call is TRBV27, the J call TRBJ2-2; 13 bases fit TRBD2. CDR3 length equals 16 residues. CDR1 is MNHEY and CDR2 is SMNVEV in the germline V gene (reference sequence). J lost 7 bases, V lost 5 bases, and 7 bases had no gene match. This CDR3 is CASSPWTSGSGGELFF. The CDR3 DNA reads TGTGCCAGCAGTCCCTGGACTAGCGGGAGCGGCGGGGAGCTGTTTTTT.

The chain links TRBV11-2 to TRBJ2-5, with TRBD2 identical over 7 bases. Germline CDR1 SGHAT, CDR2 FQNNGV. Unmatched junction bases numbered 5, after V lost 5 bases and J lost 5 bases. The CDR3 contains 13 residues. The CDR3 DNA sequence: TGTGCCAGCAGCCGTGGACTAGGGGAGACCCAGTACTTC. Its translation: CASSRGLGETQYF.

This chain joins TRBV28 and TRBJ2-7, with D perhaps TRBD1 (5 bases). The CDR3 covers 13 residues. Germline CDR1 and CDR2: MDHEN and SYDVKM. V was trimmed by 6 bases and J by 6 bases, leaving 15 bases between them. The DNA for the CDR3 is TGTGCCAGCAGCCTCAGGGCCCCAGGCGAGCAGTACTTC. Amino acid sequence: CASSLRAPGEQYF.

J is TRBJ1-2 and V is TRBV19; D might be TRBD1 (6 bases). Germline V gives CDR1 LNHDA, CDR2 SQIVND (reference sequence). This CDR3 region has 13 residues. Trimming pared 6 bases from V and 8 bases from J, leaving 16 bases between. The CDR3 protein is CASSLRGATGYTF. The CDR3 nucleotides read TGTGCCAGTAGCCTCAGGGGCGCGACCGGCTACACCTTC.

This chain uses TRBV28 with TRBJ2-3, with D perhaps matching TRBD1 (6 bases). V lost 8 bases to trimming and J lost 0 bases, with 15 bases between them. The CDR3 has 15 residues. The germline CDR1 and CDR2 sequences are MDHEN and SYDVKM. The CDR3 DNA follows: TGTGCCAGCTTCGATCCGAGGGGGAGCACAGATACGCAGTATTTT. Translated: CASFDPRGSTDTQYF.

The chain carries TRBV5-1 and TRBJ2-5; 13 bases fit TRBD2. V dropped 1 base and J dropped 4; count of bases not matched to a gene: 4. This CDR3 contains 16 residues. CDR1 is SGHRS and CDR2 is YFSETQ in the germline V gene. CDR3 bases: TGCGCCAGCAGCTTGCGGACTAGCGGGAGTGGAGAGACCCAGTACTTC. It codes for CASSLRTSGSGETQYF.

CDR3 nucleotide sequence: TGTGCCAGCAGTTTAATTGGGGAGCGGGAGACCCAGTACTTC. Translated, it gives CASSLIGERETQYF. The chain combines TRBV27 with TRBJ2-5; the D gene is possibly TRBD2 (5 bases). Trimming took 2 bases from V and 5 from J, leaving 12 bases between them. Per the germline V gene, CDR1 is MNHEY and CDR2 is SMNVEV (reference sequence). The CDR3 contains 14 residues.

This chain joins TRBV19 and TRBJ1-1; the match to TRBD1 covers 8 bases. The length of the CDR3 is 17 residues. V was clipped by 3 bases and J by 4 bases; unmatched bases: 13. Per germline, CDR1 LNHDA and CDR2 SQIVND (reference sequence). CDR3 amino acids: CASSIASQGARGTEAFF. CDR3 nucleotides: TGTGCCAGTAGTATCGCCTCCCAGGGGGCTAGGGGCACTGAAGCTTTCTTT.

The chain uses TRBV4-1 and TRBJ2-2; 14 bases line up with TRBD2. CDR1 is MGHRA and CDR2 is YSYEKL in the germline V gene. The CDR3 sequence is 17 residues long. Trimming took 1 base from V and 7 from J; bases not matched to a gene: 5. CDR3 bases: TGCGCCAGCAGCCAAGGGGGACTAGCGGGAGTTGGCGGGGAGCTGTTTTTT. Translating it yields CASSQGGLAGVGGELFF.

The J gene is TRBJ1-2, the V gene TRBV5-8; D uncertain. From germline, CDR1 is SGHTS and CDR2 YDEGEE. Trimming took 5 bases from V and 7 from J, leaving 18 bases between them. This CDR3 has 14 amino acids. This CDR3 is CASRPGRIAGGYTF. CDR3 nucleotide sequence: TGTGCCAGCAGACCGGGTAGGATCGCGGGTGGCTACACCTTC.

The chain uses TRBV4-1 and TRBJ1-3, with D unresolved. This CDR3 spans 16 amino acids. V lost 0 bases and J 1 base, leaving 10 bases between the germline ends. Germline V gene sequence: CDR1 MGHRA, CDR2 YSYEKL. The CDR3 DNA reads TGCGCCAGCAGCCAAGAGGTCAGATTTTCTGGAAACACCATATATTTT. Protein sequence: CASSQEVRFSGNTIYF.

V and J are TRBV18 and TRBJ1-3; D is undetermined. Trimming left V 3 bases short and J 0 bases short, with 9 bases between. CDR3 size: 15 residues. Per the germline V gene, CDR1 is KGHSH and CDR2 is LQKENI. The CDR3 reads CASSPMRSSGNTIYF. CDR3 nucleotides: TGTGCCAGCTCACCGATGCGGAGCTCTGGAAACACCATATATTTT.

The J gene is TRBJ2-1, the V gene TRBV4-3, with 8 bases that match TRBD2. The CDR3 contains 17 residues. Per the germline V gene, CDR1 is LGHNA and CDR2 is YSLEER. The V and J ends lost 1 base and 1 base, in that order; junction bases with no gene match: 6. The CDR3 here is CASSQGVTSGSYNEQFF. DNA of the CDR3: TGCGCCAGCAGCCAAGGAGTAACTAGCGGATCCTACAATGAGCAGTTCTTC.

The rearrangement links TRBV5-1 to TRBJ2-7; TRBD2 matches 13 bases. The germline gives CDR1 SGHRS, CDR2 YFSETQ. This CDR3 is 18 amino acids long. Losses at the gene ends were 3 bases for V and 0 bases for J; bases not matched to a gene: 9. This CDR3 reads CASSSHPGTSGISYEQYF. CDR3 DNA: TGCGCCAGCAGCTCCCACCCCGGGACTAGCGGGATCTCCTACGAGCAGTACTTC.